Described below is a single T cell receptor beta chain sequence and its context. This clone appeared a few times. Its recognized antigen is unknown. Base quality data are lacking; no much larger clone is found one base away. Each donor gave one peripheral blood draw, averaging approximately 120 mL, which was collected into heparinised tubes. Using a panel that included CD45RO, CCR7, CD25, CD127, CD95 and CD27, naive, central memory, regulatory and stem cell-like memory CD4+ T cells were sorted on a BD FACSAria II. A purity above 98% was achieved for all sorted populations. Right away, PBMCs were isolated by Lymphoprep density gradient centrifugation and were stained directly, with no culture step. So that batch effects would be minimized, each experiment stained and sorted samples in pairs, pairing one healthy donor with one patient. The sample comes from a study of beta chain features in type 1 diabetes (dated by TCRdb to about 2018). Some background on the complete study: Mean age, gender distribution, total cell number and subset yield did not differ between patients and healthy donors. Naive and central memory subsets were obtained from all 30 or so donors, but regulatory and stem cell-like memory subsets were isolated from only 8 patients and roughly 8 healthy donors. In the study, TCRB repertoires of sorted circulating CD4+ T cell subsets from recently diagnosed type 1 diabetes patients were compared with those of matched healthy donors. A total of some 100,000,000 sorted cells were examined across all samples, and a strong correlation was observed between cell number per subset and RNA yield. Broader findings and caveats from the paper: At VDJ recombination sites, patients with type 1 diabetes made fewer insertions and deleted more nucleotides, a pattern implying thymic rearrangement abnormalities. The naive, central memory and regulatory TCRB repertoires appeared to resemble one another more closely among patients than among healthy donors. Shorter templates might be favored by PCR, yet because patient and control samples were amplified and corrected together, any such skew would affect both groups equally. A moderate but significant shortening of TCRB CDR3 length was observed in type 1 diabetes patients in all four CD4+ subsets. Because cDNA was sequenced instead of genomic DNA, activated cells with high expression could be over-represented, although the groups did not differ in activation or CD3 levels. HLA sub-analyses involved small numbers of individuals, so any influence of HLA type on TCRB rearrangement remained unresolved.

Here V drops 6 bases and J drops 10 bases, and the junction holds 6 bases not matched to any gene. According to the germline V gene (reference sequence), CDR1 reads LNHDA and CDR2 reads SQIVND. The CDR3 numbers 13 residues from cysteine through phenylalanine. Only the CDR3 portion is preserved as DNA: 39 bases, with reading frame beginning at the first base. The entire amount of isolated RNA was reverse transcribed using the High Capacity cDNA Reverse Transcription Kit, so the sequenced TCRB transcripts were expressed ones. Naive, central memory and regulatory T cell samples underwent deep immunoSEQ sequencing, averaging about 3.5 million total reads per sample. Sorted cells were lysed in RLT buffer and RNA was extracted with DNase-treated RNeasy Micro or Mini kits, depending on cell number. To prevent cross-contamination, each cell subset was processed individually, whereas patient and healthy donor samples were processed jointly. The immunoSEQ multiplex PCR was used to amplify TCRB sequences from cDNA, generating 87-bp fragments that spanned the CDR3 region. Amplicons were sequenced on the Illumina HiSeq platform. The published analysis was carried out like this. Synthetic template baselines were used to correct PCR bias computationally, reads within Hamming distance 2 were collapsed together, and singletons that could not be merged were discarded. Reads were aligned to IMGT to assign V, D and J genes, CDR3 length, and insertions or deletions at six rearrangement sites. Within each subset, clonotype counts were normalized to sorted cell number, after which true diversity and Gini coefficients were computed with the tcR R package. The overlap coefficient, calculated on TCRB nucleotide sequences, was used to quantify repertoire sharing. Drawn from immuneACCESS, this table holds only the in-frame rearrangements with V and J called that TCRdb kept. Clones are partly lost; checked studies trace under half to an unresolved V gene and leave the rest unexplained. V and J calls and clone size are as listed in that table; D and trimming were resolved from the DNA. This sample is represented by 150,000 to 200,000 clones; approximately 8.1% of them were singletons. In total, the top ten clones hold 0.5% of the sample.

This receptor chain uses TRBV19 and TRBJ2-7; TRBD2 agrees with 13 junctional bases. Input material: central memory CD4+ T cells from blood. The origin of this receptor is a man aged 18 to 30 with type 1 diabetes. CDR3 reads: CASSRTSGGPQYF. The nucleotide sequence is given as TGTGCCAGTAGCCGGACTAGCGGGGGCCCCCAGTACTTC.